The clone carrying this TCR beta chain was detected many times. The use of a sample-barcoded 5' primer and a J-beta primer mix characterized a second PCR of roughly 6 to 11 cycles. Each cDNA molecule was tagged by a template-switch adaptor with 12 random nucleotides. Via MiXCR, TCRdb re-called the 5' RACE reads, giving one row per CDR3 protein. Among hundreds of thousands of distinct CDR3 sequences listed, over 25% were seen once. This entry belongs to a study of blood T cells in healthy people across ages. From germline, CDR1 is SNHLY and CDR2 FYNNEI. V was cut by 7 bases and J by 1 base, with 10 bases left in between. The CDR3 runs to 13 residues. The sample was also reused in another study, on T cells of mothers and their children. This second study notes: It was found that thymic selection shapes TCR recombination output similarly in related and unrelated pairs.

The rearrangement joins TRBV2 to TRBJ1-1; D not certain. This clonotype originated in a boy younger than 10 in good health. Material: blood. CDR3 sequence reads: CASNPQQNTEAFF. CDR3 bases: TGTGCCAGCAATCCTCAGCAGAACACTGAAGCTTTCTTT.